This TCR beta chain was recovered during a study of blood T cell repertoires in COVID-19. V lost 5 bases to trimming and J lost 5 bases; unmatched junction nucleotides: 10. Germline CDR1 SNHLY, CDR2 FYNNEI. The CDR3 contains 16 residues. In the authors' methods: Scientists estimated how many nucleated cells there were by amplifying reference gene primers. The repertoire was sequenced with immunoSEQ multiplex PCR; TCRdb's copy has only in-frame clones and lacks some. V, J and clone size are taken as reported in that table, and D and trimming were inferred from the DNA itself. This table has about 350,000 clones, roughly nine tenths appearing once. Those enrolled, adults aged about 18 to 95 years, came from about 24 US areas.

The receptor's source is a woman aged 30 to 39 who had recovered from COVID-19. Sequencing input: PBMCs or T cells enriched from blood (not recorded which). This chain joins TRBV2 and TRBJ2-5; 11 bases match TRBD2. CDR3 coding DNA: TGTGCCAGCAGTTTATCAGTTCTAGCGGGGGGCGAGACCCAGTACTTC. Translating gives CASSLSVLAGGETQYF.